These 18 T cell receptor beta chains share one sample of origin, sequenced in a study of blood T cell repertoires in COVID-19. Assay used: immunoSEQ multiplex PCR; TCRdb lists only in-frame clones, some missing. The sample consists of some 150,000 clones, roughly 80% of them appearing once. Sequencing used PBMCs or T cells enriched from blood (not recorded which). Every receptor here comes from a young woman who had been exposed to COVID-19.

CDR3 sequence reads: CASSLTVKIQPQHF. The CDR3 DNA is TGTGCCAGCAGTTTAACGGTTAAGATTCAGCCCCAGCATTTT. This chain joins TRBV27 and TRBJ1-5; no definite D call. CDR1 and CDR2 (germline): MNHEY, SMNVEV (reference sequence). This CDR3 is built from 14 residues. The ends were cut back, 2 bases at V and 6 bases at J, with 11 bases in the middle.

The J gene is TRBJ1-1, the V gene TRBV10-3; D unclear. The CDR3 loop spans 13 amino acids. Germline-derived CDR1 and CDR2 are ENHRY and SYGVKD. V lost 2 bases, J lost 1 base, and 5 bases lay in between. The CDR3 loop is CAISEAGNTEAFF. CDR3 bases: TGTGCCATCAGTGAGGCAGGGAACACTGAAGCTTTCTTT.

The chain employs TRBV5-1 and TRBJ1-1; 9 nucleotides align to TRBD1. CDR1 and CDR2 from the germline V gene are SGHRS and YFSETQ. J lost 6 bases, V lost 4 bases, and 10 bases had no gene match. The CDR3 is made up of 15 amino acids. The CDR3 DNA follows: TGCGCCAGCAGCGACCAGACAGGGGGAGGCTCTGAAGCTTTCTTT. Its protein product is CASSDQTGGGSEAFF.

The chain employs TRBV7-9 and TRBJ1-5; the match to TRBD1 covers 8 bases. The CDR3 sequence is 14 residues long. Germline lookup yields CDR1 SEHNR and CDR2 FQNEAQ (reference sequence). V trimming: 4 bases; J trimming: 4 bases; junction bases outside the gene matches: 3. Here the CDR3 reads CASSSGQGNQPQHF. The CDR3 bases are TGTGCCAGCAGCTCTGGACAGGGAAATCAGCCCCAGCATTTT.

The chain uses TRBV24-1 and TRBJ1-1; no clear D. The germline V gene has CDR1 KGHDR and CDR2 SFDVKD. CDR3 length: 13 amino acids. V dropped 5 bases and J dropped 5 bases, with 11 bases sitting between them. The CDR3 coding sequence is TGTGCCACCAGTGCCTACAGTGGAACTGAAGCTTTCTTT. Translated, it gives CATSAYSGTEAFF.

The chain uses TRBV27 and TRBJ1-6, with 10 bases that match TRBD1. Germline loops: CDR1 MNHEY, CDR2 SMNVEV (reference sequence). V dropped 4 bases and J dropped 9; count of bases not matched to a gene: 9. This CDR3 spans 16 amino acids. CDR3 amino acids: CASSSFPGQGLSPLHF. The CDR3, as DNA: TGTGCCAGCAGTTCTTTTCCGGGACAGGGGCTTTCACCCCTCCACTTT.

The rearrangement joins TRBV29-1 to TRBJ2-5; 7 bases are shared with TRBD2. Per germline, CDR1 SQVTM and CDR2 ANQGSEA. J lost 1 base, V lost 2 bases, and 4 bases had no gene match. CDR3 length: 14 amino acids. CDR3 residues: CSVESSSGQETQYF. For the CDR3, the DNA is TGCAGCGTTGAAAGCTCTAGCGGCCAAGAGACCCAGTACTTC.

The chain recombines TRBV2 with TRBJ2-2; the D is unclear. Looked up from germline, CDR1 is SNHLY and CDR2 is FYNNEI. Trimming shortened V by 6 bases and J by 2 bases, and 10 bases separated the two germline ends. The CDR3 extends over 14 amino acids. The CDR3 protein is CASRETQNTGELFF. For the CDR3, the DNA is TGTGCCAGCAGGGAGACCCAAAACACCGGGGAGCTGTTTTTT.

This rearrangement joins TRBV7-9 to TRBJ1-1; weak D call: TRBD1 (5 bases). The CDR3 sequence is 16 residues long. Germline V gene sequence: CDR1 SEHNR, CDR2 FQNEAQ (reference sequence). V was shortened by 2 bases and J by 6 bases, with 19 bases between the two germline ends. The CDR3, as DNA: TGTGCCAGCAGCTTATTTGGAAGGGGATGGTTTGCTGAAGCTTTCTTT. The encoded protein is CASSLFGRGWFAEAFF.

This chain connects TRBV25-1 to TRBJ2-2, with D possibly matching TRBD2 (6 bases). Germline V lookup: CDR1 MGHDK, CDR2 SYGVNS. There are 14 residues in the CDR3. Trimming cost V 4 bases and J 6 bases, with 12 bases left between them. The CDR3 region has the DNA TGTGCCAGCAGTGTACGGGGGACCTCCGGGGAGCTGTTTTTT. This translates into CASSVRGTSGELFF.

The CDR3 DNA reads as TGTGCCAGCAGCCACAACTACGAGCAGTACTTC. It codes for CASSHNYEQYF. The chain links TRBV11-2 to TRBJ2-7, with D unresolved. Trimming shortened V by 5 bases and J by 3 bases, and 5 bases separated the two germline ends. The CDR3 sequence is 11 residues long. The germline V gene encodes CDR1 SGHAT and CDR2 FQNNGV.

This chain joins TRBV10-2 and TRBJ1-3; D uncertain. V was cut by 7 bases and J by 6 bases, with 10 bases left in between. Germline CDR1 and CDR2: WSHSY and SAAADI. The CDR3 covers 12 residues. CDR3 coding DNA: TGCGCCAGCACGGGAGGGCTAAACACCATATATTTT. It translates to CASTGGLNTIYF.

CDR3 protein: CASSYSQDYEQFF. The CDR3 DNA reads as TGTGCCAGCAGTTACTCGCAGGATTATGAGCAGTTCTTC. The V gene is TRBV6-5, the J gene TRBJ2-1; the D is unclear. This CDR3 has 13 amino acids. Trimming pared 0 bases from V and 8 bases from J, leaving 8 bases between. The germline CDR1 and CDR2 sequences are MNHEY and SVGAGI.

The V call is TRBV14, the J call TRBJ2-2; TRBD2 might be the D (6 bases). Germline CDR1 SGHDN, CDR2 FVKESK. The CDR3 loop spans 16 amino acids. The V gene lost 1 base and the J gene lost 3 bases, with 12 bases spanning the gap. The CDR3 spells CASSQASLADTGELFF. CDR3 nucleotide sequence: TGTGCCAGCAGCCAAGCCTCACTAGCCGACACCGGGGAGCTGTTTTTT.

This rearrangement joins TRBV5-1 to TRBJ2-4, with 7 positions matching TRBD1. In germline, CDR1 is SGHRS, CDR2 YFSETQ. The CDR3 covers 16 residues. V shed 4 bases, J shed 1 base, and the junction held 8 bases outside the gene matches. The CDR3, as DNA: TGCGCCAGCAGCGAGAAAGGGGGCGCCGCCAAAAACATTCAGTACTTC. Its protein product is CASSEKGGAAKNIQYF.

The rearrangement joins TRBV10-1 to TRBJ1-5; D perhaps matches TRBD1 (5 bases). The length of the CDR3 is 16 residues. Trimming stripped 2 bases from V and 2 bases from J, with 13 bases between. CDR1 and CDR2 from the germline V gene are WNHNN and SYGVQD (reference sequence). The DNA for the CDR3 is TGCGCCAGCAGTGAGCGTCAGCCGGGGGGCAATCAGCCCCAGCATTTT. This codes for CASSERQPGGNQPQHF.

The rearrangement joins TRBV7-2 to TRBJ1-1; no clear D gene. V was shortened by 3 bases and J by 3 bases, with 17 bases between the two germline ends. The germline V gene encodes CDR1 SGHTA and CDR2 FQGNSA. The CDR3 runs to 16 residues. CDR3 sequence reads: CASSLTADHAYTEAFF. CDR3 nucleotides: TGTGCCAGCAGCTTGACTGCCGATCACGCCTACACTGAAGCTTTCTTT. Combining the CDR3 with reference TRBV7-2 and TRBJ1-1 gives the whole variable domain GAGVSQSPSNKVTEKGKDVELRCDPISGHTALYWYRQSLGQGLEFLIYFQGNSAPDKSGLPSDRFSAERTGGSVSTLTIQRTQQEDSAVYLCASSLTADHAYTEAFFGQGTRLTVV.

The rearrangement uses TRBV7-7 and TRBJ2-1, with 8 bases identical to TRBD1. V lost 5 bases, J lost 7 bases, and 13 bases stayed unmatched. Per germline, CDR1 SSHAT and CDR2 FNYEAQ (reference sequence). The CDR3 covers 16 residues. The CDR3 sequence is CASSLNPGQAMNEQFF. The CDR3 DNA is TGTGCCAGCAGCCTGAACCCGGGACAGGCGATGAATGAGCAGTTCTTC.